Below are 16 T cell receptor beta chains sequenced from a single sample in a study of chemoradiotherapy in HPV16-positive cancers. Only in-frame clones appear in the TCRdb table, and some are missing; sequencing was by immunoSEQ multiplex PCR. The data show more than 10,000 clones, approximately 87% seen once. This specimen consisted of blood, obtained from a patient who underwent chemoradiotherapy. The origin of the receptors is a human donor with HPV-associated anogenital cancer.

V gene TRBV2 combines with J gene TRBJ2-2; TRBD2 matches at 8 bases. The V and J ends lost 10 bases and 4 bases, in that order; junction bases with no gene match: 5. The germline V gene has CDR1 SNHLY and CDR2 FYNNEI. The CDR3 has 13 residues. The CDR3 loop is CANAGGGTGELFF. CDR3 in DNA: TGTGCCAACGCCGGGGGGGGCACCGGGGAGCTGTTTTTT. The full variable domain, its missing parts supplied by reference TRBV2 and TRBJ2-2, is EPEVTQTPSHQVTQMGQEVILRCVPISNHLYFYWYRQILGQKVEFLVSFYNNEISEKSEIFDDQFSVERPDGSNFTLKIRSTKLEDSAMYFCANAGGGTGELFFGEGSRLTVL.

The rearrangement uses TRBV7-3 and TRBJ2-1, with 10 bases lining up with TRBD2. Losses at the gene ends were 5 bases for V and 3 bases for J; bases not matched to a gene: 16. Germline-derived CDR1 and CDR2 are SGHTA and FQGTGA. CDR3 length equals 19 residues. The CDR3 reads CASSRLAGGPQNFYNEQFF. In DNA, the CDR3 is TGTGCCAGCAGCCGATTAGCGGGGGGCCCTCAAAACTTCTACAATGAGCAGTTCTTC.

The chain joins TRBV5-4 to TRBJ2-1, with D possibly being TRBD2 (6 bases). Germline CDR1 is SGHNT and CDR2 is YYREEE (reference sequence). The CDR3 totals 15 residues. V lost 4 bases, J lost 0 bases, and 11 bases lay in between. The DNA of the CDR3 is TGTGCCAGCAGCGCGCTAGCGAGCTCCTACAATGAGCAGTTCTTC. It encodes CASSALASSYNEQFF.

This clone was seen only once. This chain connects TRBV6-5 to TRBJ2-7; possibly TRBD2 for D (6 bases). This CDR3 spans 16 amino acids. The V end was cut by 4 bases, the J end by 0 bases, with 16 bases between. CDR1 is MNHEY, CDR2 SVGAGI, per germline. In DNA form, the CDR3 reads TGTGCCAGCAGTTCCCCAAGGCTCGGGGGCTCCTACGAGCAGTACTTC. Translating gives CASSSPRLGGSYEQYF.

The chain couples TRBV6-1 to TRBJ1-5; D is uncertain. V lost 0 bases and J 0 bases, leaving 24 bases between the germline ends. CDR3 length: 21 residues. The germline gives CDR1 MNHNS, CDR2 SASEGT. CDR3 coding DNA: TGTGCCAGCAGTGAAGCGCTGGGCAGCTCTTATCGAGTAAGTAGCAATCAGCCCCAGCATTTT. It is translated as CASSEALGSSYRVSSNQPQHF.

The chain carries TRBV6-1 and TRBJ1-1; a possible D gene is TRBD1 (6 bases). Germline V gene data show CDR1 as MNHNS and CDR2 as SASEGT. V lost 7 bases and J lost 1, with 13 bases in between. There are 14 residues in the CDR3. Here the CDR3 DNA reads TGTGCCAGCACCATATCAGGGGAGAACACTGAAGCTTTCTTT. Encoded protein: CASTISGENTEAFF.

The DNA for the CDR3 is TGCGCCAGCAGCTTACAAGACAGAGAAGCTTTCTTT. Translating gives CASSLQDREAFF. The chain recombines TRBV5-1 with TRBJ1-1, with D perhaps TRBD1 (5 bases). V lost 2 bases and J lost 8, with 10 bases in between. The length of the CDR3 is 12 residues. Looked up from germline, CDR1 is SGHRS and CDR2 is YFSETQ.

The chain employs TRBV7-2 and TRBJ1-2, with D possibly being TRBD1 (5 bases). CDR1 and CDR2 from the germline V gene are SGHTA and FQGNSA. This CDR3 spans 11 amino acids. Trimming left V 11 bases short and J 7 bases short, with 14 bases between. In DNA form, the CDR3 reads TGTGCCGGCCGAGACAGTCCTGGCTACACCTTC. Its translation is CAGRDSPGYTF.

This clone showed up just a few times. The chain employs TRBV29-1 and TRBJ2-1; maybe TRBD2 (5 bases). The CDR3 length is 15 residues. Trimming shortened V by 1 base and J by 5 bases, and 15 bases separated the two germline ends. Germline assignment: CDR1 SQVTM and CDR2 ANQGSEA. The CDR3 region has the DNA TGCAGCGTTGAAGGGGAGCAGGTTTCAAACAATGAGCAGTTCTTC. This encodes CSVEGEQVSNNEQFF.

The chain couples TRBV5-1 to TRBJ1-1; TRBD1 matches at 7 bases. V lost 4 bases to trimming and J lost 1 base; unmatched junction nucleotides: 10. Germline V lookup: CDR1 SGHRS, CDR2 YFSETQ. The length of the CDR3 is 16 residues. The CDR3 loop is CASSIGGRVANTEAFF. The CDR3 bases are TGCGCCAGCAGCATAGGGGGCAGGGTAGCGAACACTGAAGCTTTCTTT. The entire variable domain, with the rest obtained from reference TRBV5-1 and TRBJ1-1, is as follows: KAGVTQTPRYLIKTRGQQVTLSCSPISGHRSVSWYQQTPGQGLQFLFEYFSETQRNKGNFPGRFSGRQFSNSRSEMNVSTLELGDSALYLCASSIGGRVANTEAFFGQGTRLTVV.

Written as DNA, the CDR3 is TGTGCCAGCAGCTTACAGCGAAGGGAGCAGTTCTTC. Protein sequence: CASSLQRREQFF. The chain employs TRBV7-2 and TRBJ2-1; no clear D. The CDR3 is made up of 12 amino acids. V was cut by 2 bases and J by 10 bases, with 9 bases left in between. Germline assignment: CDR1 SGHTA and CDR2 FQGNSA. The variable domain in full, completed from reference TRBV7-2 and TRBJ2-1, reads GAGVSQSPSNKVTEKGKDVELRCDPISGHTALYWYRQSLGQGLEFLIYFQGNSAPDKSGLPSDRFSAERTGGSVSTLTIQRTQQEDSAVYLCASSLQRREQFFGPGTRLTVL.

This clone was seen only once. V gene TRBV13 combines with J gene TRBJ2-3; 10 bases map to TRBD2. Germline values: CDR1 PRHDT, CDR2 FYEKMQ (reference sequence). V was pared by 0 bases and J by 5 bases, with 5 bases of the junction left unmatched. The CDR3 is 16 residues long. The CDR3 DNA is TGTGCCAGCAGCTTAGGGAGCGGGGGGGCAAAAGATACGCAGTATTTT. Translation: CASSLGSGGAKDTQYF.

V usage is TRBV5-1 and J usage is TRBJ1-6; the D is unclear. Germline V gene sequence: CDR1 SGHRS, CDR2 YFSETQ. V was pared by 0 bases and J by 11 bases, with 24 bases between. This CDR3 contains 18 residues. CDR3 amino acids: CASSLVSPPQNPLTPLHF. CDR3 in DNA: TGCGCCAGCAGCTTGGTTTCTCCGCCTCAGAACCCGCTAACACCCCTCCACTTT.

The chain carries TRBV18 and TRBJ2-5; D is unclear. The tail of the sequence fits TRBJ2-7 better, so the J call may be wrong. In germline, CDR1 is KGHSH, CDR2 LQKENI. The CDR3 contains 12 residues. CDR3 loop: CASSRNSYEQYF. The DNA for the CDR3 is TGTGCCAGCTCACGGAACTCCTACGAGCAGTACTTC.

The chain is built from TRBV7-2 and TRBJ1-5; D is perhaps TRBD1 (6 bases). The V end lost 2 bases, the J end lost 5 bases, and 13 bases lay between the germline ends. Per germline, CDR1 SGHTA and CDR2 FQGNSA. This CDR3 comprises 15 residues. In nucleotides, the CDR3 is TGTGCCAGCAGCTTAAGGGGGGCGGGGGATCAGCCCCAGCATTTT. Translating gives CASSLRGAGDQPQHF.

V usage is TRBV18 and J usage is TRBJ1-1; D may be TRBD1 (5 bases). CDR3 length: 13 residues. Germline loops: CDR1 KGHSH, CDR2 LQKENI. Deletions cut 6 bases from V and 7 bases from J, with 15 bases between. The CDR3 spells CASSSGTGSEAFF. The CDR3, as DNA: TGTGCCAGCTCCAGTGGGACGGGGAGTGAAGCTTTCTTT.